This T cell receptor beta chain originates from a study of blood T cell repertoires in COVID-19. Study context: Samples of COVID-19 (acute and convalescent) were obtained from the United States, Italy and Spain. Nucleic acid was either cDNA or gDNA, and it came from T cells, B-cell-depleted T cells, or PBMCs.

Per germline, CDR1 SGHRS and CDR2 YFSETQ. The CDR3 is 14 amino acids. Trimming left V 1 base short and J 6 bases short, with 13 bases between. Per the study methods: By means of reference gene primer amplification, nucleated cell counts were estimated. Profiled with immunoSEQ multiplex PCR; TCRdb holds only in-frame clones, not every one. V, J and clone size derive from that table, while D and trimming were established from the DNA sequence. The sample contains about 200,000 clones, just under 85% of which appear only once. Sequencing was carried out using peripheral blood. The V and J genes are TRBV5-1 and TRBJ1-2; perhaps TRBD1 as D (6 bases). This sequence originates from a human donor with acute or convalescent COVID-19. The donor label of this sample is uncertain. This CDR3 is CASSLNRVKDGYTF. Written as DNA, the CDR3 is TGCGCCAGCAGCTTGAACAGGGTGAAGGATGGCTACACCTTC.